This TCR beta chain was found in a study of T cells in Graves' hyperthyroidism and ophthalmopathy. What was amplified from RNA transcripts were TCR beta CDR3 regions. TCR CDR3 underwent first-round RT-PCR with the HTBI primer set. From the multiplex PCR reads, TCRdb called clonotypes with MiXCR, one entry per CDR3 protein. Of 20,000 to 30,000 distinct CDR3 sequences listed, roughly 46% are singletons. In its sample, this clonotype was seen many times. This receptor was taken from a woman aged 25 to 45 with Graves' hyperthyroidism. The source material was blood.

CDR3 in DNA: TGTGCCAGTGAGAGCGGGAGGTCCTACAATGAGCAGTTCTTC. As protein: CASESGRSYNEQFF. The rearrangement joins TRBV19 to TRBJ2-1, with 9 bases that match TRBD2. V gave up 8 bases and J gave up 1 base; unmatched junction bases: 3. CDR3 size: 14 residues. From germline, CDR1 is LNHDA and CDR2 SQIVND (reference sequence).